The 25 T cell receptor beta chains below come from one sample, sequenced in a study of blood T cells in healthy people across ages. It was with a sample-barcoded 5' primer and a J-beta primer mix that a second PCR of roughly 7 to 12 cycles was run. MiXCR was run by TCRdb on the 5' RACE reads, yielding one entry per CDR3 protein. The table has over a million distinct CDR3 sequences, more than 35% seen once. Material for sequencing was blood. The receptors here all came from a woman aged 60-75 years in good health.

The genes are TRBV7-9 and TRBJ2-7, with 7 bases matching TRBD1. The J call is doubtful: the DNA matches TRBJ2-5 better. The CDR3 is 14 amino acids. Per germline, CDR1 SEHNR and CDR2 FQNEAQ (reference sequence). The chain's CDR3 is CASSLNRGEETQYF. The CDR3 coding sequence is TGTGCCAGCAGCTTAAACAGGGGTGAAGAGACCCAGTACTTC.

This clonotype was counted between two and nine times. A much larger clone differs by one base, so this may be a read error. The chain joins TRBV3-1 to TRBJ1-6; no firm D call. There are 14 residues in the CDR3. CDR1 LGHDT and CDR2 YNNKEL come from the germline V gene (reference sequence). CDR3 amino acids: CASSRAAYNSPPHF. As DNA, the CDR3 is TGTGCCAGCAGCCGGGCCGCTTATAATTCACCCCCCCACTTT.

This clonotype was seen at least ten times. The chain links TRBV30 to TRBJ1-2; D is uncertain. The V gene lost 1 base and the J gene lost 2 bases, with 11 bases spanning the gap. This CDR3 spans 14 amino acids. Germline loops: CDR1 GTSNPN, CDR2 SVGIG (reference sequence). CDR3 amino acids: CAWSADSLNYGYTF. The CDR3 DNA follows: TGTGCCTGGAGTGCGGACTCTCTCAACTATGGCTACACCTTC.

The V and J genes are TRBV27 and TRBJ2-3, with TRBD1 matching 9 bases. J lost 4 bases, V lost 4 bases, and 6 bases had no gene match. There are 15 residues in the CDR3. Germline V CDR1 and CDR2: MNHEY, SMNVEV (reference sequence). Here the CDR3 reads CASSSRDRESDTQYF. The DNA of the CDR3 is TGTGCCAGCAGTTCCCGGGACAGGGAGTCAGATACGCAGTATTTT.

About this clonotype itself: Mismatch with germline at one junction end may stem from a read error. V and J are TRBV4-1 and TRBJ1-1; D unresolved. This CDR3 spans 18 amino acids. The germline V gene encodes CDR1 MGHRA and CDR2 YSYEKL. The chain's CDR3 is CAISQDKGWGLGNTEAFF. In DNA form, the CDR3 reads TGCGCCATCAGCCAAGACAAGGGTTGGGGTCTTGGGAACACTGAAGCTTTCTTT.

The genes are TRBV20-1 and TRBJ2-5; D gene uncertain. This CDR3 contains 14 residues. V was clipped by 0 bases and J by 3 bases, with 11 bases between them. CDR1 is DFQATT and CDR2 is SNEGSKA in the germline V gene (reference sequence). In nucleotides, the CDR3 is TGCAGTGCTAGAGATCGCCCGATAGAAGAGACCCAGTACTTC. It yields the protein CSARDRPIEETQYF.

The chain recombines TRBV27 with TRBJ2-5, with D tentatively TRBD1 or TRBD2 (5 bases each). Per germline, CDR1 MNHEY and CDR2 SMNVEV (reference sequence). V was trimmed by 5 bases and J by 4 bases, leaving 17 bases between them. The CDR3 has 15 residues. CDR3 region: CASSPRDARGETQYF. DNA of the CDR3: TGTGCCAGCAGTCCCAGGGACGCTCGGGGAGAGACCCAGTACTTC.

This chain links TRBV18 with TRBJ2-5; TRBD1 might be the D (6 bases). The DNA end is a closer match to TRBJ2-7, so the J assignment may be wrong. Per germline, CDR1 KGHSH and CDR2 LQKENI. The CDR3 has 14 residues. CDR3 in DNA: TGTGCCAGCTCCCAGGGGTCTGGATCCTACGAGCAGTACTTC. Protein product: CASSQGSGSYEQYF.

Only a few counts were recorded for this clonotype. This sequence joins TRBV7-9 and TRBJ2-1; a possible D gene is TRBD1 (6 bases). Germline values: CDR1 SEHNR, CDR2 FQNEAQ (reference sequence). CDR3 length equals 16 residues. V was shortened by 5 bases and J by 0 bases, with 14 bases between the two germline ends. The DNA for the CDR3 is TGTGCCAGCAGCCCGGGACACCGGAGCTCCTACAATGAGCAGTTCTTC. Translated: CASSPGHRSSYNEQFF.

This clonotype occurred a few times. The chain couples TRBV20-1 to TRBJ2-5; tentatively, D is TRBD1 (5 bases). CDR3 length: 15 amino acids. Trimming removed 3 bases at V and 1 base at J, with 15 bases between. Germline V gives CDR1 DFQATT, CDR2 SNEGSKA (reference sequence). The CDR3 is CSASALVGLQETQYF. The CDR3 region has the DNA TGCAGTGCTAGCGCTTTGGTGGGGCTCCAAGAGACCCAGTACTTC.

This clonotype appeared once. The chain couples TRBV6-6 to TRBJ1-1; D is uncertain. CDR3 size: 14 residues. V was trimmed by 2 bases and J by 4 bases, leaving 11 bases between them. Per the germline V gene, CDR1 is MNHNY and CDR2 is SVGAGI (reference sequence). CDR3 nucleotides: TGTGCCAGCAGTTACGTGGCGCCGAGCACTGAAGCTTTCTTT. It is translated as CASSYVAPSTEAFF.

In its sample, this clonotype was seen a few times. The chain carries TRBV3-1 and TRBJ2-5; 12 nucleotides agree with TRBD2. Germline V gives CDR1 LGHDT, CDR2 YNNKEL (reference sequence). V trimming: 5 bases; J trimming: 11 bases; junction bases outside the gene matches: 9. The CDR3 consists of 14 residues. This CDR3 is CASSTGLAGWEQYF. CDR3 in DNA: TGTGCCAGCAGCACGGGACTAGCGGGCTGGGAGCAGTACTTC.

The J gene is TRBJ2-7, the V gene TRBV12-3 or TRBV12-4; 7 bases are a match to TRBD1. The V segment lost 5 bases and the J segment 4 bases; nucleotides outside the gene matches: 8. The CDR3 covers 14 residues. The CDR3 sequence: CASSEGRGRYEQYF. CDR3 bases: TGTGCCAGCAGTGAGGGTAGGGGGCGTTACGAGCAGTACTTC.

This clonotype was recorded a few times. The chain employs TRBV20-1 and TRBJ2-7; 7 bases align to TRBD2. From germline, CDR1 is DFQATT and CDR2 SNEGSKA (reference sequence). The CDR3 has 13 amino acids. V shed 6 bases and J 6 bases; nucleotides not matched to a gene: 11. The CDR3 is CSARDYLGLEQYF. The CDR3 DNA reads TGCAGTGCGAGGGACTACCTGGGCCTCGAGCAGTACTTC.

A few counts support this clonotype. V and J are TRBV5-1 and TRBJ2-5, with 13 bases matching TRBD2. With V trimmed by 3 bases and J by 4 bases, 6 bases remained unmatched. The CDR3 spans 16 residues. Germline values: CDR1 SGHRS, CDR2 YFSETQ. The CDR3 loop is CASSSGRLAGGETQYF. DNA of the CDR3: TGCGCCAGCAGCTCTGGGAGACTAGCGGGAGGAGAGACCCAGTACTTC.

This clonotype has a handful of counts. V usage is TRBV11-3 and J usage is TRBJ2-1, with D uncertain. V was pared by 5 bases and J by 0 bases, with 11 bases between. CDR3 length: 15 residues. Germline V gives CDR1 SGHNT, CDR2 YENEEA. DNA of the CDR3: TGTGCCAGCAGCCCAAGACACAGCTCCTACAATGAGCAGTTCTTC. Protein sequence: CASSPRHSSYNEQFF.

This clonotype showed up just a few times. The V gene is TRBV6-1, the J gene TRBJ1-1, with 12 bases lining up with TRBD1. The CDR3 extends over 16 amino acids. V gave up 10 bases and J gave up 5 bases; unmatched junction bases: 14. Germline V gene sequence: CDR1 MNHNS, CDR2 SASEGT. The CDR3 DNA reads TGTGCCACCATTTTTTTGGGGACAGGGGGCCGAACTGAAGCTTTCTTT. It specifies CATIFLGTGGRTEAFF.

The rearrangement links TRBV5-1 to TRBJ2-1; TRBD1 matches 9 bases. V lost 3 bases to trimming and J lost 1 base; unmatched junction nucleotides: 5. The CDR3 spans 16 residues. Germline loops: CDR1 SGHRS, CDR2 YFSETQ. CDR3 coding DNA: TGCGCCAGCAGCTCCTCCGGGACAGGGTCCTACAATGAGCAGTTCTTC. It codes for CASSSSGTGSYNEQFF.

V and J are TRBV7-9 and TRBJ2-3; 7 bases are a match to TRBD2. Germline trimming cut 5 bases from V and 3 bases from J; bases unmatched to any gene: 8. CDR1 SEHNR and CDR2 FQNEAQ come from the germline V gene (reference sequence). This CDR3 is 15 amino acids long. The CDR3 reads CASSTSGISTDTQYF. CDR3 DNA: TGTGCCAGCAGCACCAGCGGGATAAGTACAGATACGCAGTATTTT.

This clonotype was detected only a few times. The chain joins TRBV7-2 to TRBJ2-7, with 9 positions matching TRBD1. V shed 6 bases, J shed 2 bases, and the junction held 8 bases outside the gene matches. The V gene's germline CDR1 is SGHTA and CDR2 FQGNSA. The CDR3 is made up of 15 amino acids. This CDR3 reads CASRLDRGPPYEQYF. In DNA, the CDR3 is TGTGCCAGCAGGCTGGACAGGGGACCTCCCTACGAGCAGTACTTC.

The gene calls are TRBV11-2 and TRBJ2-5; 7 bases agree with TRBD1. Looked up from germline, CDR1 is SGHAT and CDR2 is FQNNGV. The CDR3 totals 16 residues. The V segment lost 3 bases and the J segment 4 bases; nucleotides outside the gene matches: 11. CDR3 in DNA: TGTGCCAGCAGCTTTTCCCCAGACAGGGTAGGAGAGACCCAGTACTTC. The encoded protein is CASSFSPDRVGETQYF.

The CDR3 loop is CASSYGTYYEQYF. CDR3 sequence (DNA): TGTGCCAGCAGTTACGGGACTTACTACGAGCAGTACTTC. This chain connects TRBV6-5 to TRBJ2-7, with a weak D call TRBD2 (6 bases). Per germline, CDR1 MNHEY and CDR2 SVGAGI. V was cut by 2 bases and J by 3 bases, with 8 bases left in between. The CDR3 covers 13 residues.

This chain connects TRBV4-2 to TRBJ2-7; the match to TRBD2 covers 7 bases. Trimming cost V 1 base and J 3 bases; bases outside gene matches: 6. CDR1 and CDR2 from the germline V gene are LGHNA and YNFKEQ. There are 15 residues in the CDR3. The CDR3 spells CASSQASGNYYEQYF. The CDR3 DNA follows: TGTGCCAGCAGCCAAGCCAGCGGGAACTACTACGAGCAGTACTTC.

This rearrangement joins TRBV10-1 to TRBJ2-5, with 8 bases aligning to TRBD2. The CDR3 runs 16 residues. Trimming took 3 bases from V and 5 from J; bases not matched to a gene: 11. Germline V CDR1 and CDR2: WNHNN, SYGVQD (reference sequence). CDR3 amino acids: CASSEAGTSDMETQYF. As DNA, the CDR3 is TGCGCCAGCAGTGAAGCCGGGACTAGTGATATGGAGACCCAGTACTTC.

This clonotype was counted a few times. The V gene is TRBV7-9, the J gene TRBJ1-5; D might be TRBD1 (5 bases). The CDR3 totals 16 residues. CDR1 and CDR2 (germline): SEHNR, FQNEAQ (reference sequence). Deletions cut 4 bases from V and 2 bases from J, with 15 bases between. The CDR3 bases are TGTGCCAGCAGCTCGTTAGGGGAAGGAGGCAATCAGCCCCAGCATTTT. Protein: CASSSLGEGGNQPQHF.